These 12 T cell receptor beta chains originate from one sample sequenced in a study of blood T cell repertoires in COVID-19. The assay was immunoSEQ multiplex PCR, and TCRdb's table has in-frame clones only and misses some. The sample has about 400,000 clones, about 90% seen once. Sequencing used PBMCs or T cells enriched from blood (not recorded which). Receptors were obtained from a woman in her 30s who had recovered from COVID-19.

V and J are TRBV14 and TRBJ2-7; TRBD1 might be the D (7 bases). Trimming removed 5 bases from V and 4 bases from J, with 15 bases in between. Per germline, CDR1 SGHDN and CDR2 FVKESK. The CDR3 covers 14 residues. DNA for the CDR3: TGTGCCAGCAGCTACGGCAGGGGGAGGTACGAGCAGTACTTC. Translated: CASSYGRGRYEQYF.

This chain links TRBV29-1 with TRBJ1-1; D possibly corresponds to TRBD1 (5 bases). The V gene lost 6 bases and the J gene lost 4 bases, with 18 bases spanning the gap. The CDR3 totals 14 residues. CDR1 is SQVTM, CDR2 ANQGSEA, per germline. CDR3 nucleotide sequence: TGCAGCGTCGCTATGCCAGGGTCGGGCACTGAAGCTTTCTTT. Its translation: CSVAMPGSGTEAFF.

This CDR3 reads CASSYSRRALRWEQFF. CDR3 in DNA: TGTGCCAGCAGTTACAGTAGGAGGGCCTTGAGATGGGAGCAGTTCTTC. This chain joins TRBV6-2 or TRBV6-3 and TRBJ2-1, with D tentatively TRBD2 (6 bases). Germline lookup yields CDR1 MNHEY and CDR2 SVGEGT. The CDR3 runs 16 residues. Deletions cut 2 bases from V and 10 bases from J, with 21 bases between.

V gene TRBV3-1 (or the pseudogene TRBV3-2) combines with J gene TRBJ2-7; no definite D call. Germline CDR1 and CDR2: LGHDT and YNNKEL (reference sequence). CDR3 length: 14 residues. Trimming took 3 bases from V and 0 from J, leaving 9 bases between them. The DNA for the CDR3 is TGTGCCAGCAGCCAGCAGGTCTTCTCCTACGAGCAGTACTTC. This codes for CASSQQVFSYEQYF.

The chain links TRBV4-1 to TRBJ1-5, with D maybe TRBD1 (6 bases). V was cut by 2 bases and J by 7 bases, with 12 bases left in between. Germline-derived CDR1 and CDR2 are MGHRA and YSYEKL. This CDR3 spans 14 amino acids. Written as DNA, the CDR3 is TGCGCCAGCAGCCAAACAGGGACGGGGCAGCCCCAGCATTTT. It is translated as CASSQTGTGQPQHF.

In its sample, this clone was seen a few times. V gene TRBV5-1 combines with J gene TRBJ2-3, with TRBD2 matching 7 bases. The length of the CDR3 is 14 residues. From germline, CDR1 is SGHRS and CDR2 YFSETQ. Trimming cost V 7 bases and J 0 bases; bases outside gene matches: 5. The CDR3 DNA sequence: TGCGCCAGCGTTAGGGGAGGGAGCACAGATACGCAGTATTTT. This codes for CASVRGGSTDTQYF.

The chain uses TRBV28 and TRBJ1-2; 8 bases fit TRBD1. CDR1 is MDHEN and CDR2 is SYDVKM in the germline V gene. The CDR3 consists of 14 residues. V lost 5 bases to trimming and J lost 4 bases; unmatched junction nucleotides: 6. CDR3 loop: CASSTGTGFYGYTF. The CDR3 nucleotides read TGTGCCAGCAGTACCGGGACAGGATTCTATGGCTACACCTTC.

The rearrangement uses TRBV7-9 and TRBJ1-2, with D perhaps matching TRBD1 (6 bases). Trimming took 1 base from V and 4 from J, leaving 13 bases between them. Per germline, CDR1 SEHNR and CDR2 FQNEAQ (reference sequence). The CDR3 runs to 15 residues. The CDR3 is CASSLDAGEGYGYTF. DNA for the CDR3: TGTGCCAGCAGCTTAGACGCAGGGGAGGGCTATGGCTACACCTTC.

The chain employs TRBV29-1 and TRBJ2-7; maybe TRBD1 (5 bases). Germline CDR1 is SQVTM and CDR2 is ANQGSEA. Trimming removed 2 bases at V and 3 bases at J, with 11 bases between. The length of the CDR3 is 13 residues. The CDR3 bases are TGCAGCGTTGAACGGGTAGGGGACTACGAGCAGTACTTC. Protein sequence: CSVERVGDYEQYF.

CDR3 residues: CASSQDEQRTHYNEQFF. CDR3 nucleotide sequence: TGTGCCAGCAGCCAAGATGAGCAGCGCACCCACTACAATGAGCAGTTCTTC. The chain uses TRBV4-2 and TRBJ2-1; no reliable D call. V lost 0 bases to trimming and J lost 3 bases, with 15 bases between them. Germline-derived CDR1 and CDR2 are LGHNA and YNFKEQ. The CDR3 totals 17 residues.

CDR3 in amino acids: CASSQDGQGLQPQHF. The CDR3 DNA sequence: TGTGCCAGCAGCCAAGATGGACAGGGTCTGCAGCCCCAGCATTTT. The V gene is TRBV3-1 (or the pseudogene TRBV3-2), the J gene TRBJ1-5; 8 nucleotides align to TRBD1. Germline assignment: CDR1 LGHDT and CDR2 YNNKEL (reference sequence). The CDR3 has 15 amino acids. V lost 0 bases and J lost 7; bases outside the gene matches: 5.

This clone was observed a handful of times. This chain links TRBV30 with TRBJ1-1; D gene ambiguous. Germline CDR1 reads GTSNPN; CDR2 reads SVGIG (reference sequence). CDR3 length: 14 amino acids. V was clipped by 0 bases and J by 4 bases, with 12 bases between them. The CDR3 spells CAWSVQTSGTEAFF. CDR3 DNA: TGTGCCTGGAGTGTCCAGACCTCGGGCACTGAAGCTTTCTTT.